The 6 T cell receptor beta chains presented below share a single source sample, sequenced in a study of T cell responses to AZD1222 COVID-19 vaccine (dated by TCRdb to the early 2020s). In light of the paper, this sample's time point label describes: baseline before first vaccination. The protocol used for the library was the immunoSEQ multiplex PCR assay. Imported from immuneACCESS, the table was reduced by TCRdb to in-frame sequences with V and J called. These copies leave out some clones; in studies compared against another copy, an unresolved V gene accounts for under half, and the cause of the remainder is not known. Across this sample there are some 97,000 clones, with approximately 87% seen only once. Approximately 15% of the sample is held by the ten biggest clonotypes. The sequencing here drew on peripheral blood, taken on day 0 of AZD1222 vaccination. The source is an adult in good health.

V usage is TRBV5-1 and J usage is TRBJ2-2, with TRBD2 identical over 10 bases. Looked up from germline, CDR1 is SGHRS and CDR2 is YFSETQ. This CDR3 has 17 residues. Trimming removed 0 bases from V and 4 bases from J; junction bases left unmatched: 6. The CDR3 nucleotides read TGCGCCAGCAGCTTGGAAGCGGCTAGCGGGAGCACCGGGGAGCTGTTTTTT. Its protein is CASSLEAASGSTGELFF.

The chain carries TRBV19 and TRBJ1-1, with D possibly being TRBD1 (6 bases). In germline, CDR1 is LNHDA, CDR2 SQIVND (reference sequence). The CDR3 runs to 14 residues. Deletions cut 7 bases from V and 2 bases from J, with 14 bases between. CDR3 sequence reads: CASKTGLSNTEAFF. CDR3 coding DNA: TGTGCCAGTAAAACAGGGTTATCTAACACTGAAGCTTTCTTT.

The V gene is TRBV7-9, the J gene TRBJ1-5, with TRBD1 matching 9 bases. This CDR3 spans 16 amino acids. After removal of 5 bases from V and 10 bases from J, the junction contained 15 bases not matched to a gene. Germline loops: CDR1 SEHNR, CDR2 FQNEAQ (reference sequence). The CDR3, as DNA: TGTGCCAGCAGCGCTTCGGGGGGACAGGGAGCGAGACCCCAGCATTTT. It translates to CASSASGGQGARPQHF. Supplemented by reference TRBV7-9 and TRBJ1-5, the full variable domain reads DTGVSQNPRHKITKRGQNVTFRCDPISEHNRLYWYRQTLGQGPEFLTYFQNEAQLEKSRLLSDRFSAERPKGSFSTLEIQRTEQGDSAMYLCASSASGGQGARPQHFGDGTRLSIL.

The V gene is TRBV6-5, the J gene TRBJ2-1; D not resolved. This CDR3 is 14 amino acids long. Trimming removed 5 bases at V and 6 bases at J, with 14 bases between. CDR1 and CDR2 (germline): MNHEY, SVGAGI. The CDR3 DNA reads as TGTGCCAGCAGTACACCGAATGCCATCAATGAGCAGTTCTTC. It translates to CASSTPNAINEQFF.

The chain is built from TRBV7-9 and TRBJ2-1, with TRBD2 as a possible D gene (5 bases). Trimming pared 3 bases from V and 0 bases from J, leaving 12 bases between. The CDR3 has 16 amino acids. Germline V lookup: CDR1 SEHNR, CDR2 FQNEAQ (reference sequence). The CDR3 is CASSLSSGSSYNEQFF. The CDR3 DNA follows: TGTGCCAGCAGCTTGAGTTCGGGAAGCTCCTACAATGAGCAGTTCTTC. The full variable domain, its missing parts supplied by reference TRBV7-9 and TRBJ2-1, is DTGVSQNPRHKITKRGQNVTFRCDPISEHNRLYWYRQTLGQGPEFLTYFQNEAQLEKSRLLSDRFSAERPKGSFSTLEIQRTEQGDSAMYLCASSLSSGSSYNEQFFGPGTRLTVL.

CDR3 DNA sequence: TGTGCCAGCAGGGCTATCGCGGGGCAAAAGACCTACGAGCAGTACTTC. As protein: CASRAIAGQKTYEQYF. The chain carries TRBV11-2 and TRBJ2-7, with a tentative D call TRBD2 (6 bases). Germline-derived CDR1 and CDR2 are SGHAT and FQNNGV. Trimming pared 6 bases from V and 2 bases from J, leaving 20 bases between. The CDR3 is 16 residues long.